These 14 T cell receptor beta chains came from one sample sequenced in a study of neurological immune-mediated disorders. TCRdb passed the 5' RACE reads through MiXCR, listing each CDR3 protein once. The data show about 55,000 distinct CDR3 sequences, roughly 3.5% seen once. What was sequenced was PBMCs. These receptors were obtained from a man aged 25-45 years with multiple sclerosis.

This clonotype was counted at least ten times. The J gene is TRBJ2-7, the V gene TRBV6-5; a weak D match, TRBD2 (7 bases). The CDR3 covers 13 residues. V dropped 7 bases and J dropped 6 bases, with 16 bases sitting between them. Germline V gives CDR1 MNHEY, CDR2 SVGAGI. The CDR3 coding sequence is TGTGCCAGCAAGTCAAGGGGGGGTGGCGAGCAGTACTTC. This sequence encodes CASKSRGGGEQYF.

The sample holds many counts of this clonotype. Here the CDR3 reads CASSTTSTDTQYF. CDR3 nucleotide sequence: TGTGCCAGCAGCACCACTAGCACAGATACGCAGTATTTT. The genes are TRBV7-3 and TRBJ2-3, with D unresolved. The germline gives CDR1 SGHTA, CDR2 FQGTGA. The CDR3 covers 13 residues. Trimming stripped 5 bases from V and 0 bases from J, with 6 bases between.

This clonotype was observed a few times. In this CDR3 the conserved last residue, phenylalanine or tryptophan, is missing, so a read error is likely. DNA of the CDR3: TGTGCCAGCAGCCGACTAGCGATCTCAGATACGCAGTATTGT. It yields the protein CASSRLAISDTQYC. The chain couples TRBV7-6 to TRBJ2-3; 8 positions agree with TRBD2. There are 14 residues in the CDR3. J gave up 4 bases and V 5 bases, and 5 bases lay outside the gene matches. Per the germline V gene, CDR1 is SGHVS and CDR2 is FNYEAQ.

This clonotype was counted ten times or more. The chain is built from TRBV6-5 and TRBJ2-3, with D unresolved. The V gene lost 6 bases and the J gene lost 4 bases, with 14 bases spanning the gap. Germline values: CDR1 MNHEY, CDR2 SVGAGI. This CDR3 is 14 amino acids long. The CDR3 nucleotides are TGTGCCAGCAGCCAGGCGCAGATCGCAGATACGCAGTATTTT. Protein: CASSQAQIADTQYF.

This clonotype was picked up many times. This chain uses TRBV5-1 with TRBJ2-2; D not resolved. V lost 0 bases and J 6 bases, leaving 15 bases between the germline ends. The CDR3 contains 16 residues. Germline CDR1 reads SGHRS; CDR2 reads YFSETQ. The CDR3 sequence: CASSLAYPIRAGELFF. The CDR3 DNA sequence: TGCGCCAGCAGCTTGGCCTACCCCATACGCGCCGGGGAGCTGTTTTTT.

This clonotype showed up just a few times. The J gene is TRBJ1-1, the V gene TRBV7-2, with TRBD1 as a possible D gene (5 bases). CDR1 and CDR2 from the germline V gene are SGHTA and FQGNSA. This CDR3 region has 15 residues. Trimming pared 3 bases from V and 0 bases from J, leaving 11 bases between. The CDR3 DNA follows: TGTGCCAGCAGCTTCACGGGACGGTTGAACACTGAAGCTTTCTTT. This gives the protein CASSFTGRLNTEAFF.

This clonotype appeared many times. The chain carries TRBV5-1 and TRBJ2-7, with D perhaps matching TRBD1 or TRBD2 (5 bases each). The CDR3 consists of 12 residues. Germline V CDR1 and CDR2: SGHRS, YFSETQ. Deletions cut 7 bases from V and 4 bases from J, with 12 bases between. CDR3 DNA sequence: TGCGCCAGCCAGGGAGAGGGATACGAGCAGTACTTC. Protein: CASQGEGYEQYF.

This clonotype was detected ten times or more. The chain carries TRBV7-2 and TRBJ2-7; the D call may be TRBD1 or TRBD2 (7 bases each). The length of the CDR3 is 14 residues. Trimming removed 5 bases from V and 1 base from J, with 12 bases in between. CDR1 is SGHTA, CDR2 FQGNSA, per germline. The CDR3 here is CASSPGGGSYEQYF. CDR3 nucleotide sequence: TGTGCCAGCAGCCCAGGGGGGGGATCCTACGAGCAGTACTTC.

This chain connects TRBV19 to TRBJ1-2, with TRBD1 as a possible D gene (5 bases). V gave up 2 bases and J gave up 1 base, with 11 bases separating them. CDR3 length equals 15 residues. CDR1 and CDR2 (germline): LNHDA, SQIVND (reference sequence). CDR3 amino acids: CASSISLQGNYGYTF. The CDR3 DNA reads as TGTGCCAGTAGTATATCCCTCCAGGGTAACTATGGCTACACCTTC. The full variable domain, its missing parts supplied by reference TRBV19 and TRBJ1-2, is DGGITQSPKYLFRKEGQNVTLSCEQNLNHDAMYWYRQDPGQGLRLIYYSQIVNDFQKGDIAEGYSVSREKKESFPLTVTSAQKNPTAFYLCASSISLQGNYGYTFGSGTRLTVV.

This clonotype was seen at least ten times. The V and J genes are TRBV12-3 or TRBV12-4 and TRBJ2-3, with D unresolved. The CDR3 totals 13 residues. Trimming shortened V by 6 bases and J by 4 bases, and 11 bases separated the two germline ends. CDR3 in amino acids: CASSPELADTQYF. The CDR3 coding sequence is TGTGCCAGCAGCCCAGAGTTGGCAGATACGCAGTATTTT.

Concerning this clonotype itself: A junction end diverges from the germline sequence, so it may reflect a read error. The chain has TRBV7-6 and TRBJ1-5, with D unclear. This CDR3 contains 13 residues. Germline V CDR1 and CDR2: SGHVS, FNYEAQ. CDR3 region: CASSVSTNQPQNF. DNA for the CDR3: TGTGCCAGCAGCGTCAGTACGAACCAGCCCCAGAATTTT.

This clonotype was detected many times. The rearrangement links TRBV20-1 to TRBJ2-7; D gene ambiguous. Trimming took 4 bases from V and 3 from J, leaving 7 bases between them. Germline CDR1 and CDR2: DFQATT and SNEGSKA (reference sequence). CDR3 size: 11 residues. The CDR3 DNA follows: TGCAGTGCTAACTTGGGCTACGAGCAGTACTTC. It translates to CSANLGYEQYF.

This clonotype was detected many times. This rearrangement joins TRBV29-1 to TRBJ2-5; TRBD1 matches at 9 bases. The CDR3 length is 13 residues. CDR1 and CDR2 (germline): SQVTM, ANQGSEA. The trim removed 7 bases at V and 5 bases at J, leaving 8 bases unmatched. CDR3 nucleotide sequence: TGCAGCGGCCGGGACAGGGTCAGGGAGACCCAGTACTTC. Protein sequence: CSGRDRVRETQYF.

This clonotype was seen at least ten times. The CDR3 nucleotides read TGCAGTGCTAGAGGGGTAAGGGGGCGGAACACTGAAGCTTTCTTT. This sequence encodes CSARGVRGRNTEAFF. The chain uses TRBV20-1 and TRBJ1-1, with 7 positions matching TRBD1. Germline V gene lookup returns CDR1 DFQATT and CDR2 SNEGSKA (reference sequence). Trimming took 1 base from V and 1 from J; bases not matched to a gene: 6. This CDR3 is 15 amino acids long.